This T cell receptor (beta chain) was sequenced in a study of T cell repertoires in cytomegalovirus infection. Study overall: Public TCR beta signature analysis indicated the presence of both CMV infection and matching HLA type.

In regard to this clonotype: The antigen is unknown.

MiXCR, run by TCRdb on the reads, gives a single entry per CDR3 protein. The sample carries about 460,000 distinct CDR3 sequences, 10% to 12% recorded once. Germline CDR1 and CDR2: MNHNY and SVGAGI (reference sequence). Trimming left V 10 bases short and J 2 bases short, with 9 bases between. The CDR3 length is 11 residues. General study points: Cumulative frequency (of public TCR beta family members) identified carriers of CMV plus the relevant HLA.

This chain uses TRBV6-6 with TRBJ2-7; no reliable D call. Sequences were obtained from PBMCs. The TCR was taken from a human donor in good health (CMV status not recorded). Some clones in this sample may be carry-over from other donors' samples. The CDR3 region has the DNA TGTGCCACCTTCGAGGCCTACGAGCAGTACTTC. Translation: CATFEAYEQYF.